This T cell receptor beta chain comes out of a study of T-cell reconstitution after alpha-beta-depleted transplantation in children. The study's findings and limits: The authors attributed T-cell counts and diversity one year after transplant mostly to newly produced T cells. Surviving recipient T cells and thymic progenitors accounted for the high day-60 TCRbeta diversity observed in some patients.

Trimming took off 1 base at V and 11 bases at J, with 11 bases between the two ends. The CDR3 runs 12 residues. Germline CDR1 is SEHNR and CDR2 is FQNEAQ (reference sequence). The TCRbeta library was prepared with unique molecular identifiers. TCRdb reanalysed the PCR reads using MiXCR and keeps one entry per CDR3 protein. The sample contains around 100,000 distinct CDR3 sequences, 10% of which appear only once. This clonotype was counted many times. The antigen is not known. This clonotype was sampled from a boy aged 2 to 10 with acute lymphoblastic leukemia, due to receive a stem cell transplant. The sequenced sample was PBMCs, obtained before TCRalphabeta/CD19-depleted stem cell transplant. The V gene is TRBV7-9, the J gene TRBJ1-1; a weak D match, TRBD1 (5 bases). CDR3 sequence reads: CASSLEGGAAFF. The DNA of the CDR3 is TGTGCCAGCAGCTTAGAGGGAGGGGCCGCTTTCTTT.